This TCR beta chain was recovered during a study of blood T cell repertoires in COVID-19 (dated by TCRdb to 2018 to 2020). The study in broad terms: The collaborator samples originated in the United States, Italy and Spain and spanned the acute and convalescent phases of COVID-19. The prospective study material was composed of cDNA or gDNA derived from T cells, B-cell-depleted T cells, or PBMCs. Deeply sampled blood TCRbeta repertoires from subjects exposed to, actively infected with, or recovered from COVID-19 were included in the dataset. The repertoires were released in a freely available public database intended as a resource for research on the immune response to SARS-CoV-2. Samples were obtained from the ongoing ImmuneRACE study (first 160 participants) and from 950 to 1,500 subjects provided by 6 global collaborators. A de-identified subject ID, COVID-19 status, age in years and sex were almost always included in the sample metadata. HLA class I and class II types, where available, came from metadata supplied by the sample provider rather than from assay-based typing.

One collaborating source in Seattle enrolled patients while the patients were actively infected and followed the patients over time throughout the course of disease. Collaborating institutions collected whole blood in K2EDTA tubes following their own protocols. For TCRbeta analysis, collaborator samples were shipped as frozen whole blood, as isolated PBMCs, or as DNA extracted from either sample type. The immunoSEQ Assay, a bias-controlled multiplex PCR, was used to amplify TCRbeta CDR3 regions from genomic DNA. Regarding the original processing steps: The number of nucleated cells in each sample was estimated by amplification of reference gene primers within the assay. Sequence reads were collapsed and filtered to measure the absolute abundance of every unique TCRbeta CDR3 rearrangement. For each sample, productive Simpson clonality was calculated by taking the square root of Simpson's diversity index across productive rearrangements. TCRdb holds this immuneACCESS table with in-frame rearrangements only. Some clones are missing; in checked studies, unresolved V genes explain under half, and the rest has no known cause. The DNA was the basis for D and trimming; V, J and clone size are from that table. This sample is represented by 300,000 to 400,000 clones; approximately 86% of them were singletons. 9.5% to 10% of the sample is taken by the ten largest.

The study at large found these results: How much clinical and demographic metadata was included differed by source and by participant, and the metadata was provided uncurated.

Comment on this clone: Its antigen remains unidentified. No base-level quality is on record; no much larger clone is a single base apart.

V ends up 2 bases short and J 4 bases short, with an unmatched junction base count of 2. From the cysteine through the phenylalanine, the CDR3 covers 14 amino acids. The DNA shown is the 42-base CDR3, in frame from base 1. CDR1 MDHEN and CDR2 SYDVKM are derived from the germline V gene. This chain is built from TRBV28 and TRBJ2-7, with TRBD1 identical over 10 junction bases. Material: peripheral blood. The TCR comes from a man aged 30-40 years with COVID-19, enrolled during active disease. The DNA sequence reads TGTGCCAGCAGTTTAGACAGGGGGCAGTACGAGCAGTACTTC. It specifies CASSLDRGQYEQYF. Reference TRBV28 and TRBJ2-7 genes cover what lies past the CDR3, so the full variable domain is DVKVTQSSRYLVKRTGEKVFLECVQDMDHENMFWYRQDPGLGLRLIYFSYDVKMKEKGDIPEGYSVSREKKERFSLILESASTNQTSMYLCASSLDRGQYEQYFGPGTRLTVT.